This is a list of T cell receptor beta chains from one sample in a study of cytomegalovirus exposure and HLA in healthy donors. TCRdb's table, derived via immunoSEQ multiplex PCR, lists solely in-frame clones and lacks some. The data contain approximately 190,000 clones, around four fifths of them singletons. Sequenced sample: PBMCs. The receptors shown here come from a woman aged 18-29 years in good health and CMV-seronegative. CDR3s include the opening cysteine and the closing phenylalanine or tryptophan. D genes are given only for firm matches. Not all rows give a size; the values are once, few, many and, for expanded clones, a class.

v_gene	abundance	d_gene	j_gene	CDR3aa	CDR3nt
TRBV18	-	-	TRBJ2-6	CASSPVAAPDNVLTF	TGTGCCAGCTCACCTGTAGCAGCACCCGACAACGTCCTGACTTTC
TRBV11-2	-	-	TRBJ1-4	CASSLEGGMHEKLFF	TGTGCCAGCAGCTTAGAGGGGGGGATGCATGAAAAACTGTTTTTT
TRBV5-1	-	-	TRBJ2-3	CASSPAGPITDTQYF	TGCGCCAGCAGCCCCGCGGGACCTATCACAGATACGCAGTATTTT
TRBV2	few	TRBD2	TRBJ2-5	CASSPGTSWVTQYF	TGTGCCAGCAGCCCCGGGACTAGTTGGGTGACCCAGTACTTC
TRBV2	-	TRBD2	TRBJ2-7	CASSRGTSGGFSYEQYF	TGTGCCAGCAGTAGAGGGACTAGCGGGGGGTTCTCCTACGAGCAGTACTTC
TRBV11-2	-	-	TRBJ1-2	CASSLVPEGYGYTF	TGTGCCAGCAGCTTAGTTCCGGAGGGCTATGGCTACACCTTC
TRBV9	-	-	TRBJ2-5	CASSLWGGPQETQYF	TGTGCCAGCAGCCTCTGGGGGGGCCCCCAAGAGACCCAGTACTTC
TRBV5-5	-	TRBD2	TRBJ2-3	CASSLGGGPPDTQYF	TGTGCCAGCAGCTTGGGGGGAGGGCCCCCAGATACGCAGTATTTT
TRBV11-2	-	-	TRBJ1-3	CASSFGGSGNTIYF	TGTGCCAGCAGCTTCGGCGGCTCTGGAAACACCATATATTTT
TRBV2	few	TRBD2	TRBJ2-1	CASSTLLADLYNEQFF	TGTGCCAGCAGTACCTTACTAGCGGATCTCTACAATGAGCAGTTCTTC
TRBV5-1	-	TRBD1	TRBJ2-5	CASSKPGQGHETQYF	TGCGCCAGCAGCAAACCGGGACAGGGTCATGAGACCCAGTACTTC
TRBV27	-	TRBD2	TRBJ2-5	CASSLWGTSGQETQYF	TGTGCCAGCAGTTTATGGGGGACTAGCGGCCAAGAGACCCAGTACTTC
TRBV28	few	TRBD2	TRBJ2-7	CASSLVLAGYEQYF	TGTGCCAGCAGTTTAGTTTTAGCGGGGTACGAGCAGTACTTC
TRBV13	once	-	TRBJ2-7	CASSFSAEGYEQYF	TGTGCCAGCAGCTTCAGTGCGGAGGGATACGAGCAGTACTTC
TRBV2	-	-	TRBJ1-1	CASRGGSETEAFF	TGTGCCAGCAGGGGTGGCTCGGAGACTGAAGCTTTCTTT
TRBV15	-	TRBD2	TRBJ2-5	CATSRDLAGVSETQYF	TGTGCCACCAGCAGAGATCTGGCGGGGGTATCGGAGACCCAGTACTTC
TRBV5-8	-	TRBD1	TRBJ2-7	CASSLVLWTGDSYEQYF	TGTGCCAGCAGCTTGGTGCTTTGGACAGGGGATTCCTACGAGCAGTACTTC
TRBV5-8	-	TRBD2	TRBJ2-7	CASSPFGRDSYEQYF	TGTGCCAGCAGCCCGTTCGGGAGGGACTCCTACGAGCAGTACTTC
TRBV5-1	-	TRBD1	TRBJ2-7	CASSLWTGVSYEQYF	TGCGCCAGCAGCTTGTGGACAGGAGTTTCCTACGAGCAGTACTTC
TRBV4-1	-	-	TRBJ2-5	CASSLQSGETQYF	TGCGCCAGCAGCCTTCAATCGGGGGAGACCCAGTACTTC
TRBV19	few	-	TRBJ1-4	CASSRHATNEKLFF	TGTGCCAGTAGTAGGCACGCAACTAATGAAAAACTGTTTTTT
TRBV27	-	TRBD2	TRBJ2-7	CASSLQAGGPHEQYF	TGTGCCAGCAGTTTACAGGCGGGAGGGCCCCACGAGCAGTACTTC
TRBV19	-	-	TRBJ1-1	CASTNGQYTEAFF	TGTGCCAGTACCAACGGACAGTACACTGAAGCTTTCTTT
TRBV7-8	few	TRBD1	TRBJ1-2	CASSQTGGQDYGYTF	TGTGCCAGCAGCCAGACAGGGGGCCAGGACTATGGCTACACCTTC
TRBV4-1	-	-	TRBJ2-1	CASSQLLIPGPPGGEQFF	TGCGCCAGCAGCCAACTCCTAATACCGGGCCCACCCGGGGGTGAGCAGTTCTTC
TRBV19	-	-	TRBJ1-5	CASRTTGGGNQPQHF	TGTGCCAGTAGAACGACAGGAGGAGGCAATCAGCCCCAGCATTTT
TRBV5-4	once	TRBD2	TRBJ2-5	CASSWGGSPGETQYF	TGTGCCAGCAGCTGGGGCGGGAGTCCGGGAGAGACCCAGTACTTC
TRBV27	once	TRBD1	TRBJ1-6	CASSWDSYNSPLHF	TGTGCCAGCAGTTGGGACAGCTATAATTCACCCCTCCACTTT
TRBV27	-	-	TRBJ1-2	CASSWEDNYGYTF	TGTGCCAGCAGTTGGGAGGACAACTATGGCTACACCTTC
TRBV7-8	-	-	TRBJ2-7	CASRDRRGSYEQYF	TGTGCCAGCAGGGACAGAAGGGGCTCCTACGAGCAGTACTTC
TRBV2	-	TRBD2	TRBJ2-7	CAKSTGTLPGLAGGEQYF	TGTGCCAAATCGACAGGGACTTTACCGGGACTAGCGGGAGGCGAGCAGTACTTC
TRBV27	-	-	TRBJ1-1	CASSYLTGPTEAFF	TGTGCCAGCAGTTATTTAACAGGGCCGACTGAAGCTTTCTTT
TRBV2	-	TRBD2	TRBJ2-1	CASSLAGILSYNEQFF	TGTGCCAGCAGCCTAGCGGGTATACTCTCCTACAATGAGCAGTTCTTC
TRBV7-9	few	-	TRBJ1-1	CASSQGEAFF	TGTGCCAGCAGCCAGGGGGAAGCTTTCTTT
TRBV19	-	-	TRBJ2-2	CASSILPGKNTGELFF	TGTGCCAGTAGTATTCTGCCAGGGAAGAACACCGGGGAGCTGTTTTTT
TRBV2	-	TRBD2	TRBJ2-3	CASSLLAGMSDTQYF	TGTGCCAGCAGTCTACTAGCGGGAATGTCAGATACGCAGTATTTT
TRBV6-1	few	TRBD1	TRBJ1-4	CASSEVRQGREKLFF	TGTGCCAGCAGTGAAGTTAGACAGGGACGGGAAAAACTGTTTTTT
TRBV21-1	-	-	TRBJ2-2	CASSTDRGTGELFF	TGTGCCAGCAGTACGGACAGGGGCACCGGGGAGCTGTTTTTT
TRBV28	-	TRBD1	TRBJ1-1	CATRTGGTEAFF	TGTGCCACTAGGACAGGGGGCACTGAAGCTTTCTTT
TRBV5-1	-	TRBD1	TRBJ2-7	CASSWDSAGQGSYEQYF	TGCGCCAGCAGCTGGGACTCGGCGGGACAGGGTTCCTACGAGCAGTACTTC
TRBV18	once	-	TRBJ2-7	CASSPAGTSYEQYF	TGTGCCAGCTCACCAGCAGGCACCTCCTACGAGCAGTACTTC
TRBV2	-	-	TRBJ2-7	CASSEGGLTYSYEQYF	TGTGCCAGCAGTGAAGGCGGCCTTACCTACTCCTACGAGCAGTACTTC
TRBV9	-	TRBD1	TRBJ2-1	CASSKDRYEQFF	TGTGCCAGCAGCAAGGACAGGTATGAGCAGTTCTTC
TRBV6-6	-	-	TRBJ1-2	CASSYSQAYHYGYTF	TGTGCCAGCAGTTACTCACAGGCTTATCATTATGGCTACACCTTC